This T cell receptor (beta chain) is drawn from a study of Ad26.COV2.S vaccination and SARS-CoV-2 variants. General study results and limits: Comparability of non-spike TCR breadth was observed across vaccine and placebo recipients.

For this clone: Its antigen is as yet unknown.

The CDR3 has 13 residues. Trimming removed 5 bases from V and 7 bases from J, with 15 bases in between. Germline V CDR1 and CDR2: LNHDA, SQIVND (reference sequence). Treatment here: 15 to 20 received Ad26.COV2.S at low or high dose, single or two shots; several received placebo; per-sample allocation not given. Sampling was performed 63 days after the first vaccine or placebo injection. At a Boston site, the person donating was an adult of 18-55 years. Data came from immunoSEQ multiplex PCR; TCRdb stores just in-frame clones and leaves some out. The sample carries approximately 450,000 clones, 80% to 95% recorded once.

The V call is TRBV19, the J call TRBJ2-7, with a possible D match to TRBD1 (6 bases). This sample comprised peripheral blood, obtained in a trial of Ad26.COV2.S vaccine versus placebo. The TCR sequence derives from a person aged 18 to 59 who received the Ad26.COV2.S COVID-19 vaccine or a placebo. The DNA for the CDR3 is TGTGCCAGTAGTCCGAACAGGGTCCGGGAGCAGTACTTC. Translated: CASSPNRVREQYF.